These 11 T cell receptor beta chains share one sample of origin, sequenced in a study of molecular identifiers for immune sequencing clone quantification. TCRdb reanalysed the PCR reads using MiXCR and keeps one entry per CDR3 protein. The sample consists of some 320,000 distinct CDR3 sequences, about 21% of them appearing once. The sequencing sample was made of naive CD8+ T cells from blood, with Jurkat cell RNA spiked in. The subset denotes: FACS-sorted CD8+CD4-CCR7+CD45RA+ naive T cells. The origin of the receptors is a human donor in good health. Some libraries in this study had Jurkat cell RNA spiked in.

The genes are TRBV14 and TRBJ2-4; 13 nucleotides align to TRBD2. This CDR3 has 17 residues. CDR1 SGHDN and CDR2 FVKESK come from the germline V gene. J lost 8 bases, V lost 4 bases, and 11 bases had no gene match. Here the CDR3 reads CASSRPGTSGIVDIQYF. CDR3 bases: TGTGCCAGCAGCCGGCCCGGGACTAGCGGGATTGTAGACATTCAGTACTTC.

This clonotype was counted at least ten times. The rearrangement links TRBV27 to TRBJ2-7; 8 bases agree with TRBD2. J lost 3 bases, V lost 6 bases, and 4 bases had no gene match. This CDR3 contains 13 residues. The germline gives CDR1 MNHEY, CDR2 SMNVEV (reference sequence). The CDR3 DNA reads as TGTGCCAGCAGGGGACTAGATTACTACGAGCAGTACTTC. Translating it yields CASRGLDYYEQYF.

This sequence joins TRBV11-2 and TRBJ2-3, with D unclear. The CDR3 spans 14 residues. V was cut by 2 bases and J by 4 bases, with 10 bases left in between. CDR1 is SGHAT, CDR2 FQNNGV, per germline. The CDR3 here is CASSLTLAPDTQYF. The CDR3 DNA reads as TGTGCCAGCAGCTTAACACTGGCCCCAGATACGCAGTATTTT.

This clonotype was observed at least ten times. The rearrangement uses TRBV7-9 and TRBJ1-4; maybe TRBD1 (6 bases). This CDR3 has 17 residues. Per the germline V gene, CDR1 is SEHNR and CDR2 is FQNEAQ (reference sequence). The V end was cut by 1 base, the J end by 6 bases, with 18 bases between. This CDR3 is CASSLGGTGLLDEKLFF. The CDR3 nucleotides read TGTGCCAGCAGCTTAGGCGGTACAGGGTTGCTGGATGAAAAACTGTTTTTT.

This clonotype came up many times. DNA of the CDR3: TGCAGCGTGGACGGTCAATACACCGGGGAGCTGTTTTTT. This codes for CSVDGQYTGELFF. The genes are TRBV29-1 and TRBJ2-2; unclear D gene. Trimming left V 6 bases short and J 3 bases short, with 11 bases between. CDR1 and CDR2 from the germline V gene are SQVTM and ANQGSEA. There are 13 residues in the CDR3.

This clonotype was detected only a few times. The chain carries TRBV12-2 and TRBJ2-7. TRBV12-2 represents a pseudogene. This CDR3 contains 12 residues. CDR3: CASRNHWSEQYF. CDR3 DNA sequence: TGTGCAAGTCGCAACCATTGGTCCGAGCAGTACTTC.

The chain links TRBV11-1 to TRBJ2-7, with TRBD2 matching 7 bases. CDR3 length: 15 amino acids. The V and J ends lost 2 bases and 3 bases, in that order; junction bases with no gene match: 7. Germline lookup yields CDR1 SGHAT and CDR2 FQDESV (reference sequence). The CDR3 protein is CASSLRLAESYEQYF. The CDR3 DNA reads TGTGCCAGCAGCTTACGGCTAGCGGAGAGCTACGAGCAGTACTTC.

This clonotype was detected ten times or more. The chain has TRBV7-9 and TRBJ1-5; D remains ambiguous. V lost 1 base, J lost 6 bases, and 16 bases lay in between. This CDR3 is 16 amino acids long. In germline, CDR1 is SEHNR, CDR2 FQNEAQ (reference sequence). CDR3 in DNA: TGTGCCAGCAGCTTAGTACTGGTGGGGAGCGCTCAGCCCCAGCATTTT. This encodes CASSLVLVGSAQPQHF.

In its sample, this clonotype was seen many times. CDR3 nucleotides: TGCAGCGTTGAGGGACAGGGTTCAGATACGCAGTATTTT. Its protein product is CSVEGQGSDTQYF. The V gene is TRBV29-1, the J gene TRBJ2-3, with 9 nucleotides matching TRBD1. V shed 3 bases and J 4 bases; nucleotides not matched to a gene: 2. CDR1 SQVTM and CDR2 ANQGSEA come from the germline V gene. The CDR3 has 13 residues.

Points on this clonotype: A much larger clone is a single base away; this may be a read error. V gene TRBV7-9 combines with J gene TRBJ2-7; D could derive from TRBD1 or TRBD2 (5 bases each). The CDR3 consists of 16 residues. CDR1 is SEHNR, CDR2 FQNEAQ, per germline (reference sequence). The CDR3 nucleotides read TGTGCCTGCAGCCAGGCCCCTAGCAGGGCTCCCTACGAGCAGTACTTC. Amino acids: CACSQAPSRAPYEQYF.

This clonotype was observed at least ten times. This rearrangement joins TRBV11-2 to TRBJ2-1; TRBD1 agrees at 7 bases. The CDR3 sequence is 16 residues long. Germline CDR1 reads SGHAT; CDR2 reads FQNNGV. The J segment lost 3 bases and the V segment lost 1 base, leaving 6 bases of the junction unmatched. CDR3 amino acids: CASSLAGTAHYNEQFF. DNA of the CDR3: TGTGCCAGCAGCTTAGCAGGGACAGCTCACTACAATGAGCAGTTCTTC. The full variable domain, with the rest looked up from reference TRBV11-2 and TRBJ2-1, is EAGVAQSPRYKIIEKRQSVAFWCNPISGHATLYWYQQILGQGPKLLIQFQNNGVVDDSQLPKDRFSAERLKGVDSTLKIQPAKLEDSAVYLCASSLAGTAHYNEQFFGPGTRLTVL.